This T cell receptor beta chain was recorded in a study of cytomegalovirus exposure and HLA in healthy donors. Background on the study: Across some 400 genotyped donors, about 80% landed in the Caucasian-associated ancestry cluster. Broader study findings: A list of approximately 150 TCR beta chains associated with cytomegalovirus was given.

The primer mix had 60 Vbeta and 13 Jbeta primers. Profiled with immunoSEQ multiplex PCR; TCRdb holds only in-frame clones, not every one. The sample consists of some 120,000 clones, 70% to 85% of them appearing once. There are 12 residues in the CDR3. The V end was cut by 5 bases, the J end by 10 bases, with 14 bases between. Germline-derived CDR1 and CDR2 are MDHEN and SYDVKM. In regard to this clone: The antigen remains undetermined.

The clonotype comes from a man between 35 and 55 years old in good health and CMV-seropositive. V is TRBV28 and J is TRBJ1-1; D gene ambiguous. The sequenced sample was PBMCs. The CDR3 is CASSLSQGRAFF. DNA of the CDR3: TGTGCCAGCAGTCTCTCTCAAGGGAGAGCTTTCTTT.